The present T cell receptor beta chain was sequenced within a study of spatial heterogeneity in lung cancer. For the study at large: Beta-chain sequences consistently outnumbered alpha-chain sequences in detection. In raw reads, more than eight appearances on average were recorded for each unique TCR and UMI combination.

Every TCR cDNA molecule bore a unique molecular identifier. TCRdb itself ran the 5' RACE reads through MiXCR, one entry per CDR3 protein. The sample has around 4,000 distinct CDR3 sequences, roughly a fifth seen once. Time point given: sample taken at primary tumor resection. Sequencing was performed on whole RNA extracted from tumor and nontumor lung tissue, or from frozen PBMC, and the material was left unsorted. Samples were donated by 72 untreated early-stage non-small cell lung cancer patients. From germline, CDR1 is SEHNR and CDR2 FQNEAQ (reference sequence). The V and J ends lost 4 bases and 5 bases, in that order; junction bases with no gene match: 5. The CDR3 loop spans 15 amino acids. This clonotype is deemed medium-sized. Because the library targeted alpha chains, this beta chain is an off-target read whose size means little.

The chain carries TRBV7-9 and TRBJ2-7, with 13 bases identical to TRBD2. This clonotype was sampled from a female donor with early-stage non-small cell lung cancer. The sequencing here drew on normal lung tissue next to the tumor, taken at surgery. Written as DNA, the CDR3 is TGTGCCAGCAGCTCCCCCGGGACTAGCGGGAACGAGCAGTACTTC. Translation gives CASSSPGTSGNEQYF.